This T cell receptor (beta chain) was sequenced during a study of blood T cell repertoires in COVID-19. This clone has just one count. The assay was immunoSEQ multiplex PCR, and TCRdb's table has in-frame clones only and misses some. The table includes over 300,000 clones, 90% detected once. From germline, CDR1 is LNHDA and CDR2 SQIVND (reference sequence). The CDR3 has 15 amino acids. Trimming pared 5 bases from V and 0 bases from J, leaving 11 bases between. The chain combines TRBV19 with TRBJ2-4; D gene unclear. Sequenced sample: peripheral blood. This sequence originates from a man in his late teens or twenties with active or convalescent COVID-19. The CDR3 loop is CASSPFVLAKNIQYF. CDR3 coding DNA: TGTGCCAGTAGTCCCTTCGTTTTAGCCAAAAACATTCAGTACTTC.